This T cell receptor beta chain was retrieved from a study of T-cell memory formation after mild COVID-19. Study-wide results and limits: Some SARS-CoV-2-responding clones were already detected in memory before infection.

Germline CDR1 SGHTA, CDR2 FQGNSA. The CDR3 has 15 residues. The trim removed 5 bases at V and 3 bases at J, leaving 9 bases unmatched. Via MiXCR, TCRdb re-called the 5' RACE reads, giving one row per CDR3 protein. The data contain about 180,000 distinct CDR3 sequences, around 15% of them singletons. A note on this clonotype: Its matching antigen is unknown.

The gene calls are TRBV7-2 and TRBJ2-7; 8 positions agree with TRBD2. Material for sequencing was PBMCs or a T cell subset sorted from them (not recorded which). The clonotype originates from an adult woman who had mild COVID-19 (a few samples of this study predate the infection). Cell type and time point are not known. The CDR3 DNA is TGTGCCAGCAGCCTTAGCCCGGGACTAGGCTACGAGCAGTACTTC. The encoded protein is CASSLSPGLGYEQYF.